This entry is about one T cell receptor beta chain. The antigen is unknown. Germline V lookup: CDR1 SQVTM, CDR2 ANQGSEA. This CDR3 contains 13 residues. Trimming left V 3 bases short and J 3 bases short, with 11 bases between. The data stem from a study of shared clonotypes between healthy human individuals. Across the study: A donor's plate count was three for CD4 naive and three for CD4 memory; CD8 naive had two and CD8 memory one.

Study outcomes and limitations: Generation probabilities of non-shared clonotypes were lower (relative to those shared by all four donors). Some naive CD4 clonotypes, 4% to 6%, turned up in common across a handful of donors.

At the deep level, the assay was run. The table came from immunoSEQ multiplex PCR; TCRdb's copy has only in-frame clones and leaves some out. This table holds around 1,900,000 clones, 93% found once. Terminally differentiated effector memory CD45RA+ cells were left out of the naive CD8 fraction, which was CD45RO-negative and positively selected for CCR7. V is TRBV29-1 and J is TRBJ2-5; D uncertain. The TCR was taken from a young man in good health. Some clones in this sample may be carry-over from other donors' samples. The sequencing input was naive CD8+ T cells from PBMCs. The CDR3 spells CSVDYGLKETQYF. The CDR3 nucleotides are TGCAGCGTTGATTATGGTCTTAAAGAGACCCAGTACTTC.